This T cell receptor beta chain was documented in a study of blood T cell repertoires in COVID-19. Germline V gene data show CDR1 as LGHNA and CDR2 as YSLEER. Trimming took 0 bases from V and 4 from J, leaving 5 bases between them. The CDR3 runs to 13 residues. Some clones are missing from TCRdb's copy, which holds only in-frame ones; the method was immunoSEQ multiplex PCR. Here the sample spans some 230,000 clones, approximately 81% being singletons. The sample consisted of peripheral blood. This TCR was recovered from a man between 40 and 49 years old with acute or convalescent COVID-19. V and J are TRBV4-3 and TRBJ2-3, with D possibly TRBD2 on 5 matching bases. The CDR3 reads CASSQDGADTQYF. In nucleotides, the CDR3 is TGCGCCAGCAGCCAAGACGGGGCAGATACGCAGTATTTT.